What follows is one T cell receptor beta chain and its context. This record comes from a study of regulatory T cells in long-lasting Graves disease. V trimming: 4 bases; J trimming: 9 bases; junction bases outside the gene matches: 4. Germline V gene data show CDR1 as SGHTA and CDR2 as FQGNSA. The CDR3 covers 12 residues. To make TCR beta libraries, researchers used iRepertoire HTBI primers and Arm-PCR of CDR3 regions. TCRdb ran MiXCR on the multiplex PCR reads and lists one entry per CDR3 protein. This sample has about 660,000 distinct CDR3 sequences, with approximately 31% found just once. The time point here: persistent/refractory GD, antithyroid drugs over 5 years with positive TRAb. RNA isolated from PBMCs was used to make the TCR library.

This TCR came from a female donor with Graves disease. Specimen: peripheral blood mononuclear cells (PBMCs), collected when the disease was refractory, from a patient treated with antithyroid drugs. The chain has TRBV7-2 and TRBJ1-2, with 8 bases matching TRBD1. The CDR3 protein is CASSSDRGSYTF. CDR3 DNA sequence: TGTGCCAGCAGCTCAGACAGGGGTAGCTACACCTTC.